This passage covers 13 T cell receptor beta chains from one sample sequenced in a study of tumor and adjacent non-tumor tissue in lung cancer. The template was RNA from unsorted bulk tissue. Three rounds of nested PCR, following a modified ARM-PCR protocol, produced the TCRbeta library. Using its own MiXCR run on the multiplex PCR reads, TCRdb lists one record per CDR3 protein. The data show approximately 120,000 distinct CDR3 sequences, approximately 82% seen once. The sample was lung tumor tissue. The receptors derive from a woman aged 55 to 70 with non-small cell lung cancer.

Comment on this clonotype: With a much larger clone just one base away, this may be a read error. The CDR3: CASSTSRTVYELYF. The DNA of the CDR3 is TGTGCCAGCAGCACCTCTCGGACAGTCTACGAGCTGTACTTC. This chain uses TRBV28 with TRBJ2-7; the D gene is possibly TRBD1 (6 bases). This CDR3 is 14 amino acids long. CDR1 MDHEN and CDR2 SYDVKM come from the germline V gene.

Concerning this clonotype: Its ends do not fully match the called genes, so a read error is possible. The chain joins TRBV20-1 to TRBJ2-2; D might be TRBD2 (5 bases). Per the germline V gene, CDR1 is DFQATT and CDR2 is SNEGSKA (reference sequence). CDR3 length equals 12 residues. The CDR3 reads CSVRSNTWELFF. The CDR3 DNA sequence: TGCAGTGTTAGATCGAACACCTGGGAGCTGTTCTTT.

Turning to this clonotype: At one end the junction does not follow the germline gene, possibly because of a read error. The chain links TRBV11-2 to TRBJ2-7, with 8 bases matching TRBD2. The length of the CDR3 is 13 residues. Germline-derived CDR1 and CDR2 are SGHAT and FQNNGV. The CDR3 DNA reads as TGTACCAGCAGCCACGAACCTCCGGGGGGGCAGTATTTC. It codes for CTSSHEPPGGQYF.

As regards this clonotype: At one of its ends the junction is not consistent with the germline gene, which may arise from a read error. The rearrangement links TRBV11-2 to TRBJ1-6; D gene uncertain. The V gene's germline CDR1 is SGHAT and CDR2 FQNNGV. This CDR3 contains 14 residues. As DNA, the CDR3 is TGTGCCACCAGCTTAGAAGCAAGTAACTCAGCCCTCCACTTT. It yields the protein CATSLEASNSALHF.

The rearrangement uses TRBV7-3 and TRBJ1-4; D is ambiguous. The CDR3 is 16 amino acids. CDR1 is SGHTA and CDR2 is FQGTGA in the germline V gene. V lost 2 bases, J lost 8 bases, and 18 bases lay in between. CDR3 bases: TGTGCCAGCAGCTTAGCCTTAAGAGCCGAGATCGAAAAACTGTTTTTT. It translates to CASSLALRAEIEKLFF.

As concerns this clonotype: A read error may account for a junction end that differs from germline. The CDR3 DNA follows: TGTGCCAGCGGTTACGTAGCGGGCATAGATATGCAGTATTTT. It specifies CASGYVAGIDMQYF. The chain uses TRBV6-2 or TRBV6-3 and TRBJ2-3; TRBD2 agrees at 7 bases. Germline lookup yields CDR1 MNHEY and CDR2 SVGEGT. This CDR3 has 14 amino acids.

As to this clonotype: Likely a read error: the CDR3 ends without its conserved phenylalanine or tryptophan. The chain joins TRBV20-1 to TRBJ1-5; D is uncertain. Germline CDR1 and CDR2: DFQATT and SNEGSKA (reference sequence). The CDR3 has 17 amino acids. CDR3 region: CIARESRAGSSNQPQHL. As DNA, the CDR3 is TGCATTGCTAGAGAATCTAGGGCAGGTTCTAGCAATCAGCCCCAGCATTTA.

As regards this clonotype: One end of the junction fails to match germline, which may point to a read error. CDR3 protein: CSTRDNSLAVYNSPLHF. The CDR3 nucleotides are TGCAGTACTAGAGATAATTCCCTTGCTGTATATAATTCACCCCTCCACTTT. V gene TRBV20-1 combines with J gene TRBJ1-6; D unclear. This CDR3 is built from 17 residues. Per germline, CDR1 DFQATT and CDR2 SNEGSKA (reference sequence).

A word on this clonotype: The junction shows a germline mismatch at one end, possibly a read error. The rearrangement uses TRBV11-1 and TRBJ1-2, with D tentatively TRBD1 (6 bases). CDR1 is SGHAT and CDR2 is FQDESV in the germline V gene (reference sequence). The CDR3 covers 14 residues. The CDR3 nucleotides are TGCGCCAGCAGCTCACAGGGCCCGCTCTATGTCTATATCTTC. Protein sequence: CASSSQGPLYVYIF.

Concerning this clonotype itself: An end of the junction differs from the germline gene, which may be a read error. The chain uses TRBV4-1 and TRBJ1-5; D gene unclear. This CDR3 spans 17 amino acids. CDR1 MGHRA and CDR2 YSYEKL come from the germline V gene. The CDR3 bases are TGCGCCATCAGCCAAGAAGCGAGTGGGTTTACGAGTCAGCCCCAGCATTTT. Translating it yields CAISQEASGFTSQPQHF.

In its sample, this clonotype was seen once. The junction does not match germline at one end; this may be a read error. The chain couples TRBV20-1 to TRBJ2-2, with TRBD2 identical over 8 bases. This CDR3 has 13 residues. Per the germline V gene, CDR1 is DFQATT and CDR2 is SNEGSKA (reference sequence). The DNA of the CDR3 is TGCAGTGCTGCCGGGGGGGGAGGCGAGGAGCCGCTTTTT. Translated: CSAAGGGGEEPLF.

The CDR3 spells CSVEGLRVGPADTQYF. The CDR3 DNA follows: TGCAGCGTTGAAGGTCTCAGGGTGGGGCCCGCAGATACGCAGTATTTT. The chain combines TRBV29-1 with TRBJ2-3; possibly TRBD1 for D (5 bases). V was cut by 1 base and J by 4 bases, with 18 bases left in between. This CDR3 is built from 16 residues. Germline CDR1 is SQVTM and CDR2 is ANQGSEA.

On this clonotype itself: The CDR3 end shows no conserved phenylalanine or tryptophan, and so a read error is likely. The chain combines TRBV6-6 with TRBJ2-1; possibly TRBD1 or TRBD2 for D (5 bases each). This CDR3 is 14 amino acids long. The V end was cut by 6 bases, the J end by 9 bases, with 18 bases between. Germline CDR1 reads MNHNY; CDR2 reads SVGAGI (reference sequence). The DNA of the CDR3 is TGTGCCAGCAGCCTGGATATCGGGGCGGGTGAGCAGTTCTTG. Its protein product is CASSLDIGAGEQFL.